This is a list of T cell receptor beta chains from one sample in a study of OX40 agonist ivuxolimab in advanced cancers. The assay was immunoSEQ multiplex PCR, and TCRdb's table has in-frame clones only and misses some. The data show around 67,000 clones, 75% to 85% seen once. The source was CD4+ or CD8+ T cells sorted from blood, collected in a trial of the OX40 agonist ivuxolimab. Source of these receptors: an adult with an advanced solid tumor such as melanoma, head and neck, liver or kidney cancer. Both conserved end residues are part of each CDR3. Fields, in order: J gene, clone size, D gene, V gene, CDR3 DNA, CDR3 protein. The D gene is left open where the match is weak. Clone size appears in some rows only: once, few, many, or a class for an expanded clone.

J gene: TRBJ2-7
clone size: -
D gene: TRBD1
V gene: TRBV4-3
CDR3 DNA: TGCGCCAGCAGCCGCGACAGGGCCTACGAGCAGTACTTC
CDR3 protein: CASSRDRAYEQYF

J gene: TRBJ2-1
clone size: -
D gene: -
V gene: TRBV4-3
CDR3 DNA: TGCGCCAGTTTACTCCAGGCGTTCTCCTACAATGAGCAGTTCTTC
CDR3 protein: CASLLQAFSYNEQFF

J gene: TRBJ2-6
clone size: once
D gene: TRBD1
V gene: TRBV6-4
CDR3 DNA: TGTGCCAGCAGTGCGACAGGGACGACATCTGGGGCCAACGTCCTGACTTTC
CDR3 protein: CASSATGTTSGANVLTF

J gene: TRBJ1-4
clone size: -
D gene: TRBD1
V gene: TRBV5-8
CDR3 DNA: TGTGCCAGCAGCTTGACCTTTACCGCGGGACAGGGGGAAAAACTGTTTTTT
CDR3 protein: CASSLTFTAGQGEKLFF

J gene: TRBJ2-1
clone size: few
D gene: TRBD1
V gene: TRBV7-2
CDR3 DNA: TGTGCCAGCAGCTTAGGGACAGGGTTTTACAATGAGCAGTTCTTC
CDR3 protein: CASSLGTGFYNEQFF

J gene: TRBJ2-2
clone size: -
D gene: -
V gene: TRBV19
CDR3 DNA: TGTGCCAGTAGTATAAGAGGGAGCGGGGAGCTGTTTTTT
CDR3 protein: CASSIRGSGELFF

J gene: TRBJ1-5
clone size: -
D gene: TRBD1
V gene: TRBV28
CDR3 DNA: TGTGCCAGCAGCTCTGCGGGACAGGGGGGCAATCAGCCCCAGCATTTT
CDR3 protein: CASSSAGQGGNQPQHF

J gene: TRBJ2-5
clone size: -
D gene: -
V gene: TRBV5-1
CDR3 DNA: TGCGCCAGCCATGGACAGAACCAAGAGACCCAGTACTTC
CDR3 protein: CASHGQNQETQYF

J gene: TRBJ2-5
clone size: few
D gene: TRBD1
V gene: TRBV6-6
CDR3 DNA: TGTGCCAGCAGCGCCCAAGGACAGGGAAATGAGGAGACCCAGTACTTC
CDR3 protein: CASSAQGQGNEETQYF

J gene: TRBJ2-5
clone size: -
D gene: TRBD1
V gene: TRBV30
CDR3 DNA: TGTGCCTGGAGTCTCGACGGGACAGGGGGACTAGAGACCCAGTACTTC
CDR3 protein: CAWSLDGTGGLETQYF

J gene: TRBJ2-3
clone size: -
D gene: -
V gene: TRBV7-3
CDR3 DNA: TGTGCCAGCAGCCCCCAGGGGGGGAGCACAGATACGCAGTATTTT
CDR3 protein: CASSPQGGSTDTQYF

J gene: TRBJ1-6
clone size: few
D gene: TRBD1
V gene: TRBV19
CDR3 DNA: TGTGCCAGTAGTATGAGTCCGGGACAGGGGGATTCACCCCTCCACTTT
CDR3 protein: CASSMSPGQGDSPLHF

J gene: TRBJ2-2
clone size: once
D gene: TRBD2
V gene: TRBV9
CDR3 DNA: TGTGCCAGCAGCATAAGCGGGACGAACACCGGGGAGCTGTTTTTT
CDR3 protein: CASSISGTNTGELFF

J gene: TRBJ2-3
clone size: few
D gene: -
V gene: TRBV27
CDR3 DNA: TGTGCCAGCAGTTTATCAGCTAGCACAGATACGCAGTATTTT
CDR3 protein: CASSLSASTDTQYF

J gene: TRBJ1-6
clone size: -
D gene: -
V gene: TRBV5-1
CDR3 DNA: TGCGCCAGCAGCTTGGACAGGGTGGATTCACCCCTCCACTTT
CDR3 protein: CASSLDRVDSPLHF

J gene: TRBJ2-1
clone size: -
D gene: -
V gene: TRBV19
CDR3 DNA: TGTGCCAGTAGTATACTCAGCGGCCCCTACAATGAGCAGTTCTTC
CDR3 protein: CASSILSGPYNEQFF

J gene: TRBJ2-3
clone size: -
D gene: TRBD2
V gene: TRBV9
CDR3 DNA: TGTGCCAGCAGCGTGGGACTAGCGGGGGGAATCACCCTGGATACGCAGTATTTT
CDR3 protein: CASSVGLAGGITLDTQYF

J gene: TRBJ1-1
clone size: -
D gene: -
V gene: TRBV7-7
CDR3 DNA: TGTGCCAGCAGCTTTGGTTTGGGGGCTGAAGCTTTCTTT
CDR3 protein: CASSFGLGAEAFF

J gene: TRBJ2-7
clone size: -
D gene: TRBD2
V gene: TRBV30
CDR3 DNA: TGTGCCTGGAGAGAACCGGGACTAGCTCGACACGAGCAGTACTTC
CDR3 protein: CAWREPGLARHEQYF

J gene: TRBJ2-2
clone size: -
D gene: -
V gene: TRBV19
CDR3 DNA: TGTGCCAGTAGTTTACCCTGGGGGACCGGGGAGCTGTTTTTT
CDR3 protein: CASSLPWGTGELFF

J gene: TRBJ2-5
clone size: once
D gene: TRBD1
V gene: TRBV2
CDR3 DNA: TGTGCCAGCAGTGAAGGGACAGGCCAAGAGACCCAGTACTTC
CDR3 protein: CASSEGTGQETQYF

J gene: TRBJ2-7
clone size: -
D gene: -
V gene: TRBV5-4
CDR3 DNA: TGTGCCAGCAGCTTGGAGGACGGAGTATCCTACGAGCAGTACTTC
CDR3 protein: CASSLEDGVSYEQYF

J gene: TRBJ2-3
clone size: -
D gene: -
V gene: TRBV7-2
CDR3 DNA: TGTGCCAGCAGCTTAAGCGTTACAGATACGCAGTATTTT
CDR3 protein: CASSLSVTDTQYF

J gene: TRBJ1-1
clone size: -
D gene: -
V gene: TRBV5-1
CDR3 DNA: TGCGCCAGCACCCCGGAGGTCTACTCGGAGACTGAAGCTTTCTTT
CDR3 protein: CASTPEVYSETEAFF

J gene: TRBJ2-3
clone size: few
D gene: TRBD1
V gene: TRBV28
CDR3 DNA: TGTGCCAGCAGTCCCTCCACGGACAGGGGAGTACGTACGCAGTATTTT
CDR3 protein: CASSPSTDRGVRTQYF

J gene: TRBJ2-3
clone size: -
D gene: -
V gene: TRBV6-5
CDR3 DNA: TGTGCCAGCAGTTACGCGGGAATGACAGATACGCAGTATTTT
CDR3 protein: CASSYAGMTDTQYF

J gene: TRBJ2-5
clone size: -
D gene: -
V gene: TRBV7-9
CDR3 DNA: TGTGCCAGCAGCTGGGGGGATTCCGCCCAGTACTTC
CDR3 protein: CASSWGDSAQYF

J gene: TRBJ2-3
clone size: -
D gene: -
V gene: TRBV5-1
CDR3 DNA: TGCGCCAGCCGGCCACGGACAGACACAGATACGCAGTATTTT
CDR3 protein: CASRPRTDTDTQYF

J gene: TRBJ2-7
clone size: -
D gene: TRBD2
V gene: TRBV11-2
CDR3 DNA: TGTGCCAGCAGCTTAGATCCGAGCGGGGTCCCCGAGCAGTACTTC
CDR3 protein: CASSLDPSGVPEQYF

J gene: TRBJ2-3
clone size: -
D gene: TRBD1
V gene: TRBV5-1
CDR3 DNA: TGCGCCAGCAGCGGGATCGGGACAGGGGACCCCTCCTGTCCCCCAGATACGCAGTATTTT
CDR3 protein: CASSGIGTGDPSCPPDTQYF

J gene: TRBJ2-4
clone size: -
D gene: -
V gene: TRBV5-4
CDR3 DNA: TGTGCCAGCAGCTTGGCGGGGGCCAAAAACATTCAGTACTTC
CDR3 protein: CASSLAGAKNIQYF

J gene: TRBJ2-1
clone size: -
D gene: -
V gene: TRBV21-1
CDR3 DNA: TGTGCCAGCAGCAAATGTTACAGCATGTACAATGAGCAGTTCTTC
CDR3 protein: CASSKCYSMYNEQFF

J gene: TRBJ1-4
clone size: -
D gene: TRBD1
V gene: TRBV4-3
CDR3 DNA: TGCGCCAGCAGCCAAGGTGGGACAGACTTTGAAAAACTGTTTTTT
CDR3 protein: CASSQGGTDFEKLFF

J gene: TRBJ2-5
clone size: -
D gene: TRBD2
V gene: TRBV6-5
CDR3 DNA: TGTGCCAGCAATACCGGGGGGGGCCTGTTGGAGACCCAGTACTTC
CDR3 protein: CASNTGGGLLETQYF

J gene: TRBJ2-3
clone size: -
D gene: -
V gene: TRBV19
CDR3 DNA: TGTGCCAGTAGTCCTAGGGGAGATACGCAGTATTTT
CDR3 protein: CASSPRGDTQYF

J gene: TRBJ2-3
clone size: -
D gene: TRBD2
V gene: TRBV7-9
CDR3 DNA: TGTGCCAGCAGCAACCTAGCGGGGGTTACAGATACGCAGTATTTT
CDR3 protein: CASSNLAGVTDTQYF